The rows below give T cell receptor beta chains drawn from one sample of a study of T cells in Graves' hyperthyroidism and ophthalmopathy. TCRdb used MiXCR to reprocess the multiplex PCR reads, holding one entry per CDR3 protein. The data hold about 500,000 distinct CDR3 sequences, with 40% to 50% observed a single time. Sequenced sample: peripheral blood or thyroid tissue (not recorded which). Receptors were obtained from an adult woman with Graves' disease, either hyperthyroidism or ophthalmopathy (not recorded which). The CDR3 runs from the conserved cysteine through the conserved F or W. D genes are given only for firm matches. Some rows have no size entry. The others give once, few or many, or a class for an expanded clone.

v_call	j_call	d_call	clone_size	cdr3_aa	cdr3_nt
TRBV2	TRBJ1-2	NA	NA	CASTEVTVRGGGYTF	TGTGCCAGCACCGAGGTTACGGTCCGGGGGGGGGGCTACACCTTC
TRBV5-1	TRBJ2-3	TRBD2	once	CASSFREIAGKTDTQYF	TGCGCCAGCAGCTTTCGGGAGATAGCGGGAAAAACAGATACGCAGTATTTT
TRBV7-9	TRBJ1-4	NA	NA	CASSSTGNTEKLFF	TGTGCCAGCAGCTCAACAGGGAACACTGAAAAACTGTTTTTT
TRBV11-2	TRBJ2-5	TRBD1	NA	CASSLDSDRGQETQYF	TGTGCCAGCAGCTTAGATTCGGACAGGGGGCAAGAGACCCAGTACTTC
TRBV29-1	TRBJ1-3	NA	few	CSAPGTDGNTIYF	TGCAGCGCACCCGGGACTGATGGAAACACCATATATTTT
TRBV18	TRBJ2-5	NA	many	CASSPPNRGETQYF	TGTGCCAGCTCACCACCGAACCGAGGGGAGACCCAGTACTTC
TRBV6-2/TRBV6-3	TRBJ2-6	NA	NA	CATKDRGGSSGANVLTF	TGTGCCACCAAGGACAGAGGGGGGTCCTCTGGGGCCAACGTCCTGACTTTC
TRBV7-2	TRBJ2-5	NA	many	CASIPGPDTRVLETQYF	TGTGCCAGCATCCCTGGCCCTGATACTAGAGTCTTGGAGACCCAGTACTTC
TRBV6-5	TRBJ1-5	TRBD1	many	CASRPDRGLGSNQPQHF	TGTGCCAGCAGACCGGACAGGGGGCTGGGGAGCAATCAGCCCCAGCATTTT
TRBV12-3/TRBV12-4	TRBJ1-1	TRBD1	NA	CASSPADREAFF	TGTGCCAGCAGTCCGGCGGACAGGGAAGCTTTCTTT
TRBV5-1	TRBJ1-2	NA	many	CASSPGNYGYTF	TGTGCCAGCAGCCCGGGAAACTATGGCTACACCTTC
TRBV10-3	TRBJ2-5	NA	few	CAIGGGETQYF	TGTGCCATCGGGGGCGGAGAGACCCAGTACTTC
TRBV12-3/TRBV12-4	TRBJ2-7	NA	NA	CASSELIFFYEQYF	TGTGCCAGCAGCGAATTGATCTTCTTCTACGAGCAGTACTTC
TRBV29-1	TRBJ2-7	NA	NA	CSGGGGINYEQYF	TGCAGCGGCGGAGGGGGCATCAACTACGAGCAGTACTTC
TRBV10-3	TRBJ1-1	TRBD1	NA	CATLQATGGNGPEAFF	TGTGCCACTCTTCAGGCCACAGGGGGCAACGGGCCTGAAGCTTTCTTT
TRBV7-8	TRBJ2-3	NA	few	CASSLAGVFTDTQYF	TGTGCCAGCAGCTTAGCGGGAGTCTTCACAGATACGCAGTATTTT
TRBV2	TRBJ2-7	TRBD1	NA	CASRGGYGSYEQYF	TGTGCCAGCAGAGGGGGCTACGGCTCCTACGAGCAGTACTTC
TRBV19	TRBJ1-1	TRBD1	NA	CASIMGQGRTEAFF	TGTGCCAGTATCATGGGACAGGGTAGGACTGAAGCTTTCTTT
TRBV29-1	TRBJ1-2	TRBD1	NA	CSVFRGYGYTF	TGCAGCGTGTTCAGGGGGTATGGCTACACCTTC
TRBV11-2	TRBJ2-7	TRBD1	NA	CASSQTGGLHEQYF	TGTGCCAGCAGCCAGACAGGGGGCCTCCACGAGCAGTACTTC
TRBV5-1	TRBJ2-2	NA	NA	CVSSLARGTANLNTGELFF	TGCGTCAGCAGCTTGGCCCGAGGGACCGCCAATTTGAACACCGGGGAGCTGTTTTTT
TRBV7-9	TRBJ1-5	NA	NA	CAGYRAEPQHF	TGTGCCGGATACAGGGCTGAGCCCCAGCATTTT
TRBV11-2	TRBJ1-1	NA	NA	CASSLGSYTEAFF	TGTGCCAGCAGCTTAGGGTCCTACACTGAAGCTTTCTTT
TRBV29-1	TRBJ2-7	TRBD2	few	CSGVRLAGGEQYF	TGCAGCGGAGTCCGCCTAGCGGGAGGCGAGCAGTACTTC
TRBV7-4	TRBJ2-7	TRBD1	NA	CASSWWGLGGTGEQYF	TGTGCCAGCAGCTGGTGGGGCTTAGGGGGCACGGGAGAGCAGTACTTC
TRBV29-1	TRBJ1-3	TRBD1	NA	CSVDGQGAFGNTIYF	TGCAGCGTTGACGGACAGGGGGCTTTCGGAAACACCATATATTTT
TRBV7-2	TRBJ1-6	NA	many	CASSYGELMGSPLHF	TGTGCCAGCAGCTATGGGGAGTTAATGGGATCACCCCTCCACTTT
TRBV29-1	TRBJ1-2	NA	many	CSVDGGNGYTF	TGCAGCGTTGACGGGGGGAATGGCTACACCTTC
TRBV7-2	TRBJ1-1	NA	NA	CASSLSGLTTEAFF	TGTGCCAGCAGCTTGTCGGGGCTGACCACTGAAGCTTTCTTT
TRBV10-3	TRBJ1-6	NA	NA	CAISVSTLHF	TGTGCCATCAGTGTTTCGACCCTCCACTTT
TRBV20-1	TRBJ1-1	NA	many	CSAPLLPGLEAFF	TGCAGTGCCCCCCTCTTACCAGGGCTTGAAGCTTTCTTT
TRBV10-3	TRBJ2-3	TRBD2	NA	CAIQGLAGNTDTQYF	TGTGCCATTCAGGGACTAGCGGGAAACACAGATACGCAGTATTTT
TRBV12-3/TRBV12-4	TRBJ1-6	TRBD1	many	CASKRQGGAYNSPLHF	TGTGCCAGCAAACGACAGGGAGGGGCCTATAATTCACCCCTCCACTTT
TRBV7-2	TRBJ2-7	NA	few	CASSLGLHEQYF	TGTGCCAGCAGCTTGGGACTTCACGAGCAGTACTTC
TRBV7-2	TRBJ1-5	NA	NA	CASSLRAVQPQHF	TGTGCCAGCAGCTTACGGGCAGTGCAGCCCCAGCATTTT
TRBV6-1	TRBJ1-5	NA	few	CASSPKRRVLKDPQPQHF	TGTGCCAGCAGTCCTAAAAGGAGGGTTCTCAAAGACCCCCAGCCCCAGCATTTT
TRBV7-3	TRBJ1-1	NA	NA	CASSRDPGMEAFF	TGTGCCAGCAGCCGCGACCCGGGAATGGAAGCTTTCTTT
TRBV20-1	TRBJ2-5	TRBD2	NA	CSAAGLAGGLKTQYF	TGCAGTGCTGCCGGACTAGCGGGAGGGCTGAAGACCCAGTACTTC
TRBV29-1	TRBJ2-7	NA	NA	CSVNVGGTVYEQYF	TGCAGCGTAAACGTGGGGGGAACAGTGTACGAGCAGTACTTC
TRBV20-1	TRBJ1-4	NA	many	CSATPGGEKLFF	TGCAGTGCCACCCCGGGTGGAGAAAAACTGTTTTTT
TRBV24-1	TRBJ2-5	NA	NA	CATSDNRVVETQYF	TGTGCCACCAGTGACAACAGGGTAGTGGAGACCCAGTACTTC
TRBV12-3/TRBV12-4	TRBJ2-5	NA	NA	CASSRDVGEPQYF	TGTGCCAGCAGCCGGGACGTCGGGGAGCCCCAGTACTTC
TRBV20-1	TRBJ1-1	NA	NA	CSAARGSEAFF	TGCAGTGCTGCCAGGGGTTCCGAAGCTTTCTTT
TRBV5-1	TRBJ1-5	NA	few	CASSLSAGDQPQHF	TGCGCCAGCAGCTTGTCGGCAGGGGATCAGCCCCAGCATTTT
TRBV4-1	TRBJ2-1	NA	many	CASSQQVTQFF	TGCGCCAGCAGCCAACAAGTAACGCAGTTCTTC
TRBV20-1	TRBJ1-5	NA	NA	CSGKQGVNQPQHF	TGCAGTGGTAAACAGGGCGTTAATCAGCCCCAGCATTTT
TRBV10-3	TRBJ2-7	NA	NA	CAISEDSYEQYF	TGTGCCATCAGCGAGGACAGCTACGAGCAGTACTTC
TRBV9	TRBJ1-1	NA	once	CASSPGGWGDEAFF	TGTGCCAGCAGCCCAGGAGGATGGGGGGATGAAGCTTTCTTT
TRBV6-1	TRBJ2-5	TRBD1	many	CASGPNRGQETQYF	TGTGCCAGCGGTCCAAACAGGGGCCAAGAGACCCAGTACTTC
TRBV29-1	TRBJ1-2	NA	once	CSVDGGVGYGYTF	TGCAGCGTTGATGGGGGGGTCGGCTATGGCTACACCTTC
TRBV11-2	TRBJ2-5	NA	NA	CASSLEGGRPQETQYF	TGTGCCAGCAGCTTAGAGGGGGGCCGACCCCAAGAGACCCAGTACTTC
TRBV29-1	TRBJ2-6	TRBD1	many	CSVGQGTASGANVLTF	TGCAGCGTGGGACAGGGAACTGCTTCTGGGGCCAACGTCCTGACTTTC
TRBV7-6	TRBJ2-1	NA	once	CASSKGGGLNNEQFF	TGTGCCAGCAGCAAAGGAGGGGGCCTAAACAATGAGCAGTTCTTC
TRBV5-1	TRBJ2-5	NA	few	CASSLVGDQETQYF	TGCGCCAGCAGCTTGGTGGGGGACCAAGAGACCCAGTACTTC
TRBV7-9	TRBJ1-4	NA	NA	CASSRGTASNEKLFF	TGTGCCAGCAGCCGTGGAACTGCCTCTAATGAAAAACTGTTTTTT